The 26 T cell receptor beta chains listed next were all sequenced from one sample in a study of blood T cell repertoires in COVID-19 (TCRdb year 2020). The library was built by means of the immunoSEQ multiplex PCR assay. The clones in this table, taken by TCRdb from immuneACCESS, are in-frame only. Not every clone is retained; where verified, under half of the shortfall comes from an unresolved V gene, and the cause of the rest is unknown. This sample is represented by about 200,000 clones; approximately 80% of them were singletons. The ten largest make up 10% of the sample. The sample consisted of peripheral blood. The receptor set was obtained from a woman aged 80 or over with acute or convalescent COVID-19.

This chain links TRBV7-2 with TRBJ1-5; maybe TRBD1 (6 bases). Germline values: CDR1 SGHTA, CDR2 FQGNSA. CDR3 length: 16 amino acids. V lost 5 bases and J lost 6, with 20 bases in between. The CDR3 spells CASSKPQGRRSQPQHF. CDR3 sequence (DNA): TGTGCCAGCAGCAAACCTCAGGGGAGAAGAAGTCAGCCCCAGCATTTT.

In its sample, this clone was seen a few times. V gene TRBV13 combines with J gene TRBJ1-5; 7 bases are shared with TRBD1. The CDR3 spans 15 residues. From germline, CDR1 is PRHDT and CDR2 FYEKMQ (reference sequence). The trim removed 2 bases at V and 3 bases at J, leaving 4 bases unmatched. The CDR3 DNA reads as TGTGCCAGCAGCTTAAACAGGGGCGTCAATCAGCCCCAGCATTTT. This codes for CASSLNRGVNQPQHF. Complete variable domain (other parts from reference TRBV13 and TRBJ1-5): AAGVIQSPRHLIKEKRETATLKCYPIPRHDTVYWYQQGPGQDPQFLISFYEKMQSDKGSIPDRFSAQQFSDYHSELNMSSLELGDSALYFCASSLNRGVNQPQHFGDGTRLSIL.

This clone was detected only a few times. The rearrangement uses TRBV10-3 and TRBJ2-1, with 12 nucleotides matching TRBD2. Germline-derived CDR1 and CDR2 are ENHRY and SYGVKD. The CDR3 loop spans 15 amino acids. J was trimmed by 4 bases and V by 7 bases; bases with no gene match: 5. CDR3 DNA sequence: TGTGCCATCACCCGGACTAGCGGGGTTTACAATGAGCAGTTCTTC. Protein: CAITRTSGVYNEQFF.

Only one count was recorded for this clone. The CDR3 region is CASSQAGTRAAGELFF. In DNA, the CDR3 is TGTGCCAGCAGCCAAGCGGGGACTAGGGCGGCCGGGGAGCTGTTTTTT. The chain links TRBV3-1 (or the pseudogene TRBV3-2) to TRBJ2-2; TRBD2 aligns across 8 bases. Germline values: CDR1 LGHDT, CDR2 YNNKEL (reference sequence). The CDR3 runs 16 residues. Trimming took 1 base from V and 6 from J; bases not matched to a gene: 7.

The CDR3 DNA reads as TGCGCCAGCAGCTCGCAAGGACAGGGTCGTCTAGAGACCCAGTACTTC. Its translation: CASSSQGQGRLETQYF. The gene calls are TRBV5-1 and TRBJ2-5, with TRBD1 matching 8 bases. V trimming: 3 bases; J trimming: 4 bases; junction bases outside the gene matches: 11. The CDR3 is made up of 16 amino acids. From germline, CDR1 is SGHRS and CDR2 YFSETQ. Full variable domain (rest looked up from reference TRBV5-1 and TRBJ2-5): KAGVTQTPRYLIKTRGQQVTLSCSPISGHRSVSWYQQTPGQGLQFLFEYFSETQRNKGNFPGRFSGRQFSNSRSEMNVSTLELGDSALYLCASSSQGQGRLETQYFGPGTRLLVL.

The gene calls are TRBV9 and TRBJ1-1; 7 bases match TRBD1. Germline assignment: CDR1 SGDLS and CDR2 YYNGEE. The CDR3 is 13 residues long. Trimming took 7 bases from V and 4 from J; bases not matched to a gene: 7. CDR3 in DNA: TGTGCCAGCGCCACAGGGGTTGGCACTGAAGCTTTCTTT. It specifies CASATGVGTEAFF.

The chain combines TRBV9 with TRBJ1-2; the match to TRBD1 covers 8 bases. CDR1 SGDLS and CDR2 YYNGEE come from the germline V gene. This CDR3 region has 18 residues. Trimming removed 3 bases from V and 4 bases from J; junction bases left unmatched: 17. CDR3 in amino acids: CASSAVGATGTGSYGYTF. In DNA, the CDR3 is TGTGCCAGCAGCGCCGTTGGAGCTACCGGGACAGGATCCTATGGCTACACCTTC.

Comment on this clone: Other DNA sequences in this sample translate to the same CDR3. As DNA, the CDR3 is TGTGCCAGCAGCGTGCCGGGGGGAAACACCGGGGAGCTGTTTTTT. This sequence encodes CASSVPGGNTGELFF. This chain links TRBV9 with TRBJ2-2, with TRBD2 matching 7 bases. V was clipped by 2 bases and J by 2 bases; unmatched bases: 3. Germline CDR1 is SGDLS and CDR2 is YYNGEE. The CDR3 contains 15 residues.

The gene calls are TRBV2 and TRBJ1-5; D is possibly TRBD1 (5 bases). V was trimmed by 6 bases and J by 1 base, leaving 10 bases between them. This CDR3 is 14 amino acids long. Germline lookup yields CDR1 SNHLY and CDR2 FYNNEI. The CDR3 region has the DNA TGTGCCAGCAGGGACACCCTCAGCAATCAGCCCCAGCATTTT. This codes for CASRDTLSNQPQHF.

This clone came up a few times. V and J are TRBV6-4 and TRBJ1-2; TRBD1 aligns across 9 bases. Germline CDR1 and CDR2: MRHNA and SNTAGT. With V trimmed by 2 bases and J by 5 bases, 6 bases remained unmatched. CDR3 length: 15 residues. The CDR3 DNA reads as TGTGCCAGCAGTGACGGGACAGGGACAATATATGGCTACACCTTC. Translating gives CASSDGTGTIYGYTF.

The CDR3 coding sequence is TGTGCCTGGGGGGCCGGGGGGCAAATCGGCTACACCTTC. Its protein product is CAWGAGGQIGYTF. The chain carries TRBV30 and TRBJ1-2; possibly TRBD1 for D (6 bases). The V gene lost 5 bases and the J gene lost 8 bases, with 18 bases spanning the gap. Germline V lookup: CDR1 GTSNPN, CDR2 SVGIG (reference sequence). The CDR3 is made up of 13 amino acids. Looking up the rest from reference TRBV30 and TRBJ1-2 gives the full variable domain: SQTIHQWPATLVQPVGSPLSLECTVEGTSNPNLYWYRQAAGRGLQLLFYSVGIGQISSEVPQNLSASRPQDRQFILSSKKLLLSDSGFYLCAWGAGGQIGYTFGSGTRLTVV.

This clone appeared a single time. The chain employs TRBV19 and TRBJ2-6, with D possibly being TRBD2 (5 bases). Germline values: CDR1 LNHDA, CDR2 SQIVND (reference sequence). The CDR3 spans 16 residues. V lost 1 base and J 4 bases, leaving 11 bases between the germline ends. The CDR3 sequence: CASSIARGAGANVLTF. CDR3 in DNA: TGTGCCAGTAGTATAGCTCGGGGTGCCGGGGCCAACGTCCTGACTTTC.

V gene TRBV7-3 combines with J gene TRBJ1-3, with TRBD1 as a possible D gene (6 bases). The length of the CDR3 is 12 residues. The germline V gene has CDR1 SGHTA and CDR2 FQGTGA. The ends were cut back, 8 bases at V and 2 bases at J, with 7 bases in the middle. The CDR3 protein is CASGQPGNTIYF. The CDR3 DNA reads TGTGCCAGCGGACAGCCTGGAAACACCATATATTTT.

The V and J genes are TRBV7-2 and TRBJ1-1, with D possibly TRBD1 on 5 matching bases. CDR3 length equals 16 residues. V gave up 3 bases and J gave up 5 bases, with 19 bases separating them. CDR1 and CDR2 (germline): SGHTA, FQGNSA. In DNA form, the CDR3 reads TGTGCCAGCAGCTTTGAGGGGCGCACCGGGGGGACTGAAGCTTTCTTT. It yields the protein CASSFEGRTGGTEAFF. The full variable domain, completed using reference TRBV7-2 and TRBJ1-1, is GAGVSQSPSNKVTEKGKDVELRCDPISGHTALYWYRQSLGQGLEFLIYFQGNSAPDKSGLPSDRFSAERTGGSVSTLTIQRTQQEDSAVYLCASSFEGRTGGTEAFFGQGTRLTVV.

The chain carries TRBV13 and TRBJ2-3, with D maybe TRBD1 (6 bases). The CDR3 is 13 residues long. V lost 3 bases to trimming and J lost 4 bases, with 8 bases between them. The germline V gene encodes CDR1 PRHDT and CDR2 FYEKMQ (reference sequence). This CDR3 reads CASSLGAADTQYF. CDR3 nucleotide sequence: TGTGCCAGCAGCTTGGGGGCGGCAGATACGCAGTATTTT.

J is TRBJ2-5 and V is TRBV11-2; D uncertain. The CDR3 is 11 residues long. From germline, CDR1 is SGHAT and CDR2 FQNNGV. V lost 3 bases and J lost 3, with 2 bases in between. The CDR3 DNA reads TGTGCCAGCAGCTTCGAAGAGACCCAGTACTTC. It encodes CASSFEETQYF.

A few counts support this clone. The CDR3 DNA reads as TGTGCCAGCAGTGAAATGAGGGCAGTGATTGCCGAAGCTTTCTTT. Protein sequence: CASSEMRAVIAEAFF. The chain couples TRBV6-1 to TRBJ1-1; D is undetermined. The V end lost 2 bases, the J end lost 8 bases, and 18 bases lay between the germline ends. This CDR3 spans 15 amino acids. Looked up from germline, CDR1 is MNHNS and CDR2 is SASEGT.

V is TRBV2 and J is TRBJ1-5; D unclear. CDR3 size: 19 residues. The V gene's germline CDR1 is SNHLY and CDR2 FYNNEI. V was cut by 9 bases and J by 0 bases, with 27 bases left in between. CDR3 coding DNA: TGTGCCAGACGTACCAACCGTATTGGCAGGATAGATAGCAATCAGCCCCAGCATTTT. This encodes CARRTNRIGRIDSNQPQHF.

CDR3 protein: CAWSTRLYSYNSPLHF. In nucleotides, the CDR3 is TGTGCCTGGAGTACCCGGTTGTACTCCTATAATTCACCCCTCCACTTT. The rearrangement links TRBV30 to TRBJ1-6, with no clear D. The CDR3 has 16 amino acids. The V gene lost 2 bases and the J gene lost 0 bases, with 11 bases spanning the gap. Germline loops: CDR1 GTSNPN, CDR2 SVGIG (reference sequence).

The chain combines TRBV6-4 with TRBJ1-3; 7 bases line up with TRBD1. Trimming removed 6 bases from V and 0 bases from J; junction bases left unmatched: 11. Germline CDR1 MRHNA, CDR2 SNTAGT. This CDR3 spans 17 amino acids. In nucleotides, the CDR3 is TGTGCCAGCAGGGCGACAGGGCAAAGGAACTCTGGAAACACCATATATTTT. Encoded protein: CASRATGQRNSGNTIYF.

The chain joins TRBV30 to TRBJ1-5; unclear D gene. Germline V gene data show CDR1 as GTSNPN and CDR2 as SVGIG (reference sequence). This CDR3 has 15 amino acids. V lost 3 bases and J 4 bases, leaving 16 bases between the germline ends. DNA of the CDR3: TGTGCCTGGAGCGGTATGGGGAGCCCTAATCAGCCCCAGCATTTT. Its protein is CAWSGMGSPNQPQHF.

This chain joins TRBV19 and TRBJ1-2; 8 nucleotides align to TRBD1. This CDR3 comprises 13 residues. Germline V gene lookup returns CDR1 LNHDA and CDR2 SQIVND (reference sequence). V was clipped by 5 bases and J by 7 bases; unmatched bases: 6. The CDR3 protein is CASSSDRVGGYTF. Written as DNA, the CDR3 is TGTGCCAGTAGTTCGGACAGGGTCGGTGGCTACACCTTC.

The chain joins TRBV2 to TRBJ2-7; D is unresolved. The germline V gene has CDR1 SNHLY and CDR2 FYNNEI. This CDR3 contains 12 residues. Trimming cost V 6 bases and J 3 bases, with 9 bases left between them. The CDR3 bases are TGTGCCAGCAGGGGCGCCGGCTACGAGCAGTACTTC. Protein sequence: CASRGAGYEQYF.

V and J are TRBV15 and TRBJ2-7, with 7 bases aligning to TRBD2. Germline CDR1 is LNHNV and CDR2 is YYDKDF (reference sequence). The CDR3 sequence is 15 residues long. Trimming cost V 4 bases and J 0 bases; bases outside gene matches: 6. In DNA, the CDR3 is TGTGCCACCAGCATGGGGGGGTTGGCCTCCTACGAGCAGTACTTC. Encoded protein: CATSMGGLASYEQYF.

The genes are TRBV29-1 and TRBJ1-1, with a possible D match to TRBD1 (5 bases). V was pared by 7 bases and J by 1 base, with 7 bases between. The germline V gene encodes CDR1 SQVTM and CDR2 ANQGSEA. This CDR3 region has 11 residues. The CDR3 coding sequence is TGCAGCGCCGACAGGAACACTGAAGCTTTCTTT. It yields the protein CSADRNTEAFF.

This clone has only a few counts. The J gene is TRBJ2-7, the V gene TRBV7-9, with 10 positions matching TRBD2. The V and J ends lost 5 bases and 2 bases, in that order; junction bases with no gene match: 6. This CDR3 has 15 residues. Germline CDR1 is SEHNR and CDR2 is FQNEAQ (reference sequence). The CDR3 coding sequence is TGTGCCAGCAGCGCAACCGGGACTAGCGCCTACGAGCAGTACTTC. This gives the protein CASSATGTSAYEQYF.